This entry lists 6 T cell receptor beta chains sequenced from one sample in a study of T-cell reconstitution after alpha-beta-depleted transplantation in children. Unique molecular identifiers were used in preparing the TCRbeta library. TCRdb used MiXCR to reprocess the PCR reads, holding one entry per CDR3 protein. This repertoire shows roughly 500,000 distinct CDR3 sequences, approximately 20% found once; its top ten account for approximately 3%. Sequencing was performed on PBMCs from the stem cell graft donor, taken from the stem cell graft. The receptors were gathered from a human donor who donated a stem cell graft to a child with acute lymphoblastic leukemia.

This clonotype has just a few counts. The V gene is TRBV4-1, the J gene TRBJ2-7; D not certain. CDR3 length: 13 residues. Germline V gene data show CDR1 as MGHRA and CDR2 as YSYEKL. Trimming shortened V by 0 bases and J by 7 bases, and 10 bases separated the two germline ends. CDR3 sequence: CASSQDMELEQYF. CDR3 nucleotides: TGCGCCAGCAGCCAAGATATGGAACTAGAGCAGTACTTC.

This clonotype was counted between two and nine times. This chain uses TRBV20-1 with TRBJ2-7, with D possibly TRBD2 on 6 matching bases. The CDR3 is 13 amino acids. In germline, CDR1 is DFQATT, CDR2 SNEGSKA (reference sequence). The germline V and J ends were trimmed by 5 bases and 2 bases, with 13 bases remaining between them. The CDR3 coding sequence is TGCAGTGCTCATAGCGGTTACACCTACGAGCAGTACTTC. Translation: CSAHSGYTYEQYF.

This clonotype has just a few counts. The V call is TRBV5-1, the J call TRBJ2-1; D perhaps matches TRBD2 (6 bases). V shed 4 bases and J shed 2 bases, with 10 bases lying between them. The CDR3 contains 14 residues. The V gene's germline CDR1 is SGHRS and CDR2 YFSETQ. CDR3 protein: CASSPDYPYNEQFF. CDR3 bases: TGCGCCAGCAGCCCGGACTACCCCTACAATGAGCAGTTCTTC. The full variable domain, rest sourced from reference TRBV5-1 and TRBJ2-1, is KAGVTQTPRYLIKTRGQQVTLSCSPISGHRSVSWYQQTPGQGLQFLFEYFSETQRNKGNFPGRFSGRQFSNSRSEMNVSTLELGDSALYLCASSPDYPYNEQFFGPGTRLTVL.

There are a few counts of this clonotype. This chain joins TRBV11-2 and TRBJ1-2; 8 bases agree with TRBD1. The germline gives CDR1 SGHAT, CDR2 FQNNGV. This CDR3 region has 14 residues. J lost 6 bases, V lost 4 bases, and 7 bases had no gene match. The CDR3 sequence: CASSYADRGNGYTF. CDR3 DNA: TGTGCCAGCAGCTACGCTGACAGGGGCAATGGCTACACCTTC.

This clonotype was observed a handful of times. The J gene is TRBJ2-3, the V gene TRBV12-3 or TRBV12-4, with D possibly being TRBD1 (6 bases). The CDR3 has 18 amino acids. The V end lost 4 bases, the J end lost 1 base, and 21 bases lay between the germline ends. In DNA form, the CDR3 reads TGTGCCAGCAGTTCTACGTGGGGTGTCCCAGGGGGCACAGATACGCAGTATTTT. Its protein product is CASSSTWGVPGGTDTQYF.

A few counts support this clonotype. The rearrangement joins TRBV19 to TRBJ2-5; D unresolved. This CDR3 contains 13 residues. Germline values: CDR1 LNHDA, CDR2 SQIVND (reference sequence). The germline V and J ends were trimmed by 0 bases and 3 bases, with 5 bases remaining between them. CDR3 sequence reads: CASSIDGEETQYF. The DNA for the CDR3 is TGTGCCAGTAGTATAGACGGTGAAGAGACCCAGTACTTC.